These T cell receptor beta chains were read from a single sample in a study of T cell responses to AZD1222 COVID-19 vaccine. Method: immunoSEQ multiplex PCR; TCRdb's copy keeps in-frame clones and lacks some. The sample yields 200,000 or so clones, approximately 92% seen once. The sample consisted of peripheral blood, taken on day 0 of AZD1222 vaccination. These receptors were taken from an adult in good health. The CDR3 runs from the conserved cysteine through the conserved F or W. D genes are given only for firm matches. Not every row has a clone size; where given, it reads once, few, many or a size class.

CDR3 DNA | CDR3 protein | D gene | V gene | clone size | J gene
TGTGCCAGCAGCCCGTCTAGCGGGAGGATAGAGACCCAGTACTTC | CASSPSSGRIETQYF | TRBD2 | TRBV2 | NA | TRBJ2-5
TGTGCCAGCAGCCAAGATATGACAGGGGGCATAGACACTGAAGCTTTCTTT | CASSQDMTGGIDTEAFF | TRBD1 | TRBV4-2 | NA | TRBJ1-1
TGCGCCAGCAGCCAACTTCGGGTGAACACTGAAGCTTTCTTT | CASSQLRVNTEAFF | NA | TRBV5-1 | NA | TRBJ1-1
TGTGCCAGCAGCCCGGCCGAGGACAGGCGATATAATTCACCCCTCCACTTT | CASSPAEDRRYNSPLHF | TRBD1 | TRBV28 | NA | TRBJ1-6
TGTGCCAGCAGTCATGGGGACATGAACACTGAAGCTTTCTTT | CASSHGDMNTEAFF | NA | TRBV2 | NA | TRBJ1-1
TGTGCCAGTAGTATAAGAGAAAACACTGAAGCTTTCTTT | CASSIRENTEAFF | NA | TRBV19 | NA | TRBJ1-1
TGTGCCAGCAGGCCCCTCCAGGGGGCCACTGAAGCTTTCTTT | CASRPLQGATEAFF | TRBD1 | TRBV27 | NA | TRBJ1-1
TGTGCCACCAGTGATTCCGTTTGGAGTCTCCAAGAGACCCAGTACTTC | CATSDSVWSLQETQYF | NA | TRBV24-1 | NA | TRBJ2-5
TGTGCCAGCAGTTTGGAGACCCTACAGCCAGGGAACACTGAAGCTTTCTTT | CASSLETLQPGNTEAFF | NA | TRBV27 | NA | TRBJ1-1
TGTGCCAGCAGTGAATACGGGACAGTCTATGGCTACACCTTC | CASSEYGTVYGYTF | TRBD1 | TRBV25-1 | NA | TRBJ1-2
TGTGCCAGCAGCTTACTCAGCACCGGGGAGCTGTTTTTT | CASSLLSTGELFF | NA | TRBV7-3 | NA | TRBJ2-2
TGCAGCGTCGGGGGCTTGGGGAACTATGGCTACACCTTC | CSVGGLGNYGYTF | NA | TRBV29-1 | once | TRBJ1-2
TGTGCCACGAGGCCATTTTTTACCTCACCCCTCCACTTT | CATRPFFTSPLHF | NA | TRBV19 | NA | TRBJ1-6
TGTGCCAGCAGCCAAGATAGCCAGGGTTATGGCTACACCTTC | CASSQDSQGYGYTF | NA | TRBV3-1/TRBV3-2 | NA | TRBJ1-2
TGTGCCTGGCAGAACACAGGGGAACAGTACTTC | CAWQNTGEQYF | TRBD1 | TRBV30 | NA | TRBJ2-7
TGTGCCAGTAGTATAGTACCAGATTTGCTGTTCTTC | CASSIVPDLLFF | NA | TRBV19 | NA | TRBJ2-1
TGCGCCAGCAAGAGGGACTCAACTAATGAAAAACTGTTTTTT | CASKRDSTNEKLFF | NA | TRBV5-1 | NA | TRBJ1-4
TGTGCCAGCAGCTCGACAAAGACAGGGGGCGCCTACGAGCAGTACTTC | CASSSTKTGGAYEQYF | TRBD1 | TRBV11-1 | NA | TRBJ2-7
TGTGCCAGCGTCTCCGTCGGGGGGGAGACTACCGGGGAGCTGTTTTTT | CASVSVGGETTGELFF | TRBD2 | TRBV7-9 | NA | TRBJ2-2
TGCGCCAGCAGCCCGGGTGGGGTAGCTGAAGCTTTCTTT | CASSPGGVAEAFF | NA | TRBV5-1 | NA | TRBJ1-1
TGCGCCAGCAGTGATCACAGGGGCGAAGTTCAGCCCCAGCATTTT | CASSDHRGEVQPQHF | TRBD1 | TRBV10-2 | NA | TRBJ1-5
TGCGCCAGCAGCTCCGACGGGGGGGGACGCCATTTTCACGGGGAGCTGTTTTTT | CASSSDGGGRHFHGELFF | TRBD2 | TRBV10-1 | NA | TRBJ2-2
TGTGCCAGCAGCCCCCCCGGGGGGGAATATGGCTACACCTTC | CASSPPGGEYGYTF | NA | TRBV11-2 | once | TRBJ1-2
TGTGCCAGCAGCTCTCCCGGGACACGGTTGGAAAAACTGTTTTTT | CASSSPGTRLEKLFF | NA | TRBV3-1/TRBV3-2 | NA | TRBJ1-4
TGTGCCTGGAGGGATACCGGGACAGGGACAGATACGCAGTATTTT | CAWRDTGTGTDTQYF | TRBD1 | TRBV30 | NA | TRBJ2-3
TGTGCCAGTAGTCCGCTGGGGAATAATTCACCCCTCCACTTT | CASSPLGNNSPLHF | NA | TRBV19 | NA | TRBJ1-6
TGTGCTAGTGGTTTAAGCAATCAGCCCCAGCATTTT | CASGLSNQPQHF | NA | TRBV12-5 | NA | TRBJ1-5
TGTGCCAGCAGCGGTGTGAAGGGTTCCTACGAGCAGTACTTC | CASSGVKGSYEQYF | NA | TRBV7-9 | NA | TRBJ2-7
TGCGCCAGCAGCTCCCGTATGAACACTGAAGCTTTCTTT | CASSSRMNTEAFF | NA | TRBV5-1 | NA | TRBJ1-1
TGTGCCAGCACAAAGGGCAATCAGCCCCAGCATTTT | CASTKGNQPQHF | NA | TRBV2 | NA | TRBJ1-5
TGTGCCAGCAGTGTGGAGGGGGTGGGGCGAGAGACCCAGTACTTC | CASSVEGVGRETQYF | NA | TRBV2 | once | TRBJ2-5
TGTGCCAGCAGCTTGGCCGCAGGGGGCCTCTTGGACTACACCTTC | CASSLAAGGLLDYTF | TRBD1 | TRBV5-6 | NA | TRBJ1-2
TGTGCCTGGAGTGTAGTCAACTACGAGCAGTACTTC | CAWSVVNYEQYF | NA | TRBV30 | NA | TRBJ2-7
TGTGCCAGTAGTAGAGGAGCGTACAATGAGCAGTTCTTC | CASSRGAYNEQFF | NA | TRBV19 | NA | TRBJ2-1
TGTGCCAGCTCACCGCTGGACAGCTGGGGAGTCAATGAGCAGTTCTTC | CASSPLDSWGVNEQFF | NA | TRBV18 | NA | TRBJ2-1
TGCGCCAGCAGCCAAGTCGCGGCGGATCCTAACTATGGCTACACCTTC | CASSQVAADPNYGYTF | NA | TRBV4-1 | NA | TRBJ1-2
TGCGCCAGCAGCCCTGGACTAGCGGGAGGGTACACCGGGGAGCTGTTTTTT | CASSPGLAGGYTGELFF | TRBD2 | TRBV4-1 | NA | TRBJ2-2
TGTGCCAGCAGTGAAGGCCCCCCCCGGCGGGAGTTCTACAATGAGCAGTTCTTC | CASSEGPPRREFYNEQFF | TRBD2 | TRBV6-1 | NA | TRBJ2-1
TGTGCCAGCAGCCAAGCAGGGTTTGGTCAGCCCCAGCATTTT | CASSQAGFGQPQHF | NA | TRBV3-1/TRBV3-2 | NA | TRBJ1-5
TGTGCCAGCAGTTACTCGAAGGGATTCTATGGCTACACCTTC | CASSYSKGFYGYTF | NA | TRBV6-2/TRBV6-3 | NA | TRBJ1-2
TGTGCCAGCAGCTTTAGCGGAGGAGGGTACACCGGGGAGCTGTTTTTT | CASSFSGGGYTGELFF | NA | TRBV7-6 | NA | TRBJ2-2
TGCGCCAGCAGCTTGGTCGCCAGCGGGAGCTCCTACGAGCAGTACTTC | CASSLVASGSSYEQYF | TRBD2 | TRBV5-1 | NA | TRBJ2-7
TGTGCCTGGAGTGTACGCTCCAGTATGAACACTGAAGCTTTCTTT | CAWSVRSSMNTEAFF | NA | TRBV30 | NA | TRBJ1-1
TGTGCCAGCAGTTACCGGACAGCCAGTGGCTACACCTTC | CASSYRTASGYTF | NA | TRBV12-3/TRBV12-4 | NA | TRBJ1-2
TGTGCCATCAGTAATAGGGAATCTACTGAAGCTTTCTTT | CAISNRESTEAFF | NA | TRBV10-3 | once | TRBJ1-1
TGTGCCAGTAGTATCGACAGGGTGTCTGAAGCTTTCTTT | CASSIDRVSEAFF | TRBD1 | TRBV19 | NA | TRBJ1-1
TGTGCCAGCAGCCTTAGACAGAGTAACTATGGCTACACCTTC | CASSLRQSNYGYTF | NA | TRBV6-2/TRBV6-3 | NA | TRBJ1-2
TGCGCCAGCAGTGAGTCTCACAGGGGTCACGAGCAGTACTTC | CASSESHRGHEQYF | TRBD1 | TRBV10-1 | NA | TRBJ2-7
TGTGCCAGCAGCCCGGGGACTAGCACAGATACGCAGTATTTT | CASSPGTSTDTQYF | NA | TRBV7-9 | NA | TRBJ2-3
TGCGCCAGCAGCTTGGATCTAGCGGGGAATGAGCAGTTCTTC | CASSLDLAGNEQFF | TRBD2 | TRBV5-1 | NA | TRBJ2-1
TGTGCCAGCAGCTCCGGGACAGGTGTCTATGGCTACACCTTC | CASSSGTGVYGYTF | TRBD1 | TRBV6-2/TRBV6-3 | NA | TRBJ1-2
TGTGCCAGCAGCTATAGGGACCGACACCGGCCTGAAGCTTTCTTT | CASSYRDRHRPEAFF | NA | TRBV11-2 | NA | TRBJ1-1